Listed here are 22 T cell receptor beta chains from one sample, sequenced in a study of blood T cell repertoires in COVID-19. Clones were read by immunoSEQ multiplex PCR, and TCRdb kept only the in-frame ones, dropping some. The table lists around 28,000 clones, around nine tenths of them singletons. Sequencing used peripheral blood. These receptors were collected from a human donor in a cohort sampled during active COVID-19.

J is TRBJ2-7 and V is TRBV27, with D perhaps TRBD2 (5 bases). Trimming shortened V by 4 bases and J by 0 bases, and 10 bases separated the two germline ends. The CDR3 contains 14 residues. Germline loops: CDR1 MNHEY, CDR2 SMNVEV (reference sequence). The CDR3 is CASSSGSSSYEQYF. CDR3 coding DNA: TGTGCCAGCAGTTCGGGATCGAGCTCCTACGAGCAGTACTTC.

This clone was observed a few times. This chain links TRBV5-4 with TRBJ2-1; D may be TRBD2 (6 bases). The CDR3 length is 13 residues. The V gene's germline CDR1 is SGHNT and CDR2 YYREEE (reference sequence). With 0 bases removed from V and 10 bases from J, the gap between germline ends came to 11 bases. Here the CDR3 reads CASSLAREGEQFF. The DNA for the CDR3 is TGTGCCAGCAGCTTGGCGCGGGAAGGGGAGCAGTTCTTC.

The chain uses TRBV6-1 and TRBJ1-4; possible D gene TRBD1, 6 bases. Germline V lookup: CDR1 MNHNS, CDR2 SASEGT. This CDR3 contains 17 residues. The V end lost 2 bases, the J end lost 0 bases, and 13 bases lay between the germline ends. The CDR3 is CASSEPGHRATNEKLFF. The DNA of the CDR3 is TGTGCCAGCAGTGAACCGGGACACCGTGCAACTAATGAAAAACTGTTTTTT.

V gene TRBV2 combines with J gene TRBJ1-5; 7 bases are shared with TRBD1. The germline V gene has CDR1 SNHLY and CDR2 FYNNEI. V shed 8 bases, J shed 0 bases, and the junction held 4 bases outside the gene matches. CDR3 size: 14 residues. Here the CDR3 reads CASGQVNSNQPQHF. The CDR3 DNA follows: TGTGCCAGCGGACAGGTGAATAGCAATCAGCCCCAGCATTTT.

The chain is built from TRBV18 and TRBJ1-3, with 8 bases lining up with TRBD1. Losses at the gene ends were 3 bases for V and 1 base for J; bases not matched to a gene: 2. Germline V gene data show CDR1 as KGHSH and CDR2 as LQKENI. The CDR3 spans 15 residues. The CDR3 loop reads CASSPRQGSGNTIYF. CDR3 DNA: TGTGCCAGCTCACCGAGACAGGGGTCTGGAAACACCATATATTTT.

The J gene is TRBJ2-3, the V gene TRBV18; 7 bases agree with TRBD1. Germline V gives CDR1 KGHSH, CDR2 LQKENI. The CDR3 sequence is 15 residues long. With V trimmed by 0 bases and J by 0 bases, 0 bases remained unmatched. CDR3 sequence: CASSPPGQSTDTQYF. The CDR3 DNA sequence: TGTGCCAGCTCACCACCGGGACAGAGCACAGATACGCAGTATTTT.

The V and J genes are TRBV7-7 and TRBJ2-1; D is perhaps TRBD1 (6 bases). This CDR3 region has 12 residues. CDR1 SSHAT and CDR2 FNYEAQ come from the germline V gene (reference sequence). The ends were cut back, 5 bases at V and 9 bases at J, with 11 bases in the middle. The CDR3 sequence: CASSPPGAEQFF. In DNA, the CDR3 is TGTGCCAGCAGCCCACCAGGGGCTGAGCAGTTCTTC.

This chain links TRBV5-5 with TRBJ1-6, with D unclear. Germline loops: CDR1 SGHKS, CDR2 YYEKEE (reference sequence). The CDR3 has 15 residues. The ends were cut back, 5 bases at V and 4 bases at J, with 13 bases in the middle. The CDR3 DNA follows: TGTGCCAGCAGAGTCCAGGCCGCTTATAATTCACCCCTCCACTTT. Amino acid sequence: CASRVQAAYNSPLHF.

This clone was observed a few times. The chain has TRBV11-3 and TRBJ2-1; maybe TRBD1 (6 bases). Germline V CDR1 and CDR2: SGHNT, YENEEA. The CDR3 has 12 residues. V dropped 10 bases and J dropped 7 bases, with 14 bases sitting between them. CDR3 protein: CATRGRVNEQFF. The CDR3 region has the DNA TGTGCCACCAGGGGCAGGGTGAATGAGCAGTTCTTC.

The V call is TRBV5-1, the J call TRBJ1-1, with no clear D. CDR3 length: 13 amino acids. From germline, CDR1 is SGHRS and CDR2 YFSETQ. V lost 4 bases to trimming and J lost 8 bases, with 15 bases between them. CDR3 nucleotide sequence: TGCGCCAGCAGCCGAACAGATCGGATGGAAGCTTTCTTT. As protein: CASSRTDRMEAFF.

The J gene is TRBJ2-4, the V gene TRBV27; TRBD1 might be the D (6 bases). This CDR3 comprises 13 residues. Trimming removed 4 bases at V and 8 bases at J, with 12 bases between. CDR1 MNHEY and CDR2 SMNVEV come from the germline V gene (reference sequence). For the CDR3, the DNA is TGTGCCAGCAGTTACAGGGTACGAGACATTCAGTACTTC. It encodes CASSYRVRDIQYF.

V and J are TRBV19 and TRBJ2-5; 12 positions match TRBD1. The germline CDR1 and CDR2 sequences are LNHDA and SQIVND (reference sequence). V lost 6 bases to trimming and J lost 5 bases; unmatched junction nucleotides: 7. The CDR3 is made up of 15 amino acids. Here the CDR3 reads CASRAGTGGRETQYF. The CDR3 nucleotides read TGTGCCAGTAGAGCCGGGACAGGGGGCAGGGAGACCCAGTACTTC.

V and J are TRBV27 and TRBJ1-2, with 8 bases that match TRBD1. The germline gives CDR1 MNHEY, CDR2 SMNVEV (reference sequence). The length of the CDR3 is 13 residues. Trimming took 5 bases from V and 11 from J; bases not matched to a gene: 10. The CDR3 DNA follows: TGTGCCAGCAGTCAACCAGGGGGCAGCCCTTACACCTTC. It encodes CASSQPGGSPYTF.

The chain uses TRBV5-1 and TRBJ2-3; tentative D call: TRBD2 (6 bases). The length of the CDR3 is 16 residues. Germline V lookup: CDR1 SGHRS, CDR2 YFSETQ. Trimming took 3 bases from V and 0 from J, leaving 14 bases between them. This CDR3 is CASSWRAGLSTDTQYF. CDR3 nucleotide sequence: TGCGCCAGCAGCTGGCGGGCGGGACTTAGCACAGATACGCAGTATTTT.

The chain combines TRBV4-1 with TRBJ2-1; tentatively, D is TRBD2 (6 bases). CDR1 and CDR2 (germline): MGHRA, YSYEKL. The CDR3 is made up of 16 amino acids. Trimming shortened V by 1 base and J by 0 bases, and 10 bases separated the two germline ends. CDR3 sequence: CASSQGPTSSYNEQFF. Here the CDR3 DNA reads TGCGCCAGCAGCCAAGGACCGACTAGCTCCTACAATGAGCAGTTCTTC.

The J gene is TRBJ2-7, the V gene TRBV10-3; the match to TRBD2 covers 12 bases. CDR3 size: 15 residues. Losses at the gene ends were 8 bases for V and 7 bases for J; bases not matched to a gene: 12. CDR1 ENHRY and CDR2 SYGVKD come from the germline V gene. CDR3: CAIATTSGGPEEQYF. The CDR3 DNA is TGTGCCATCGCCACTACTAGCGGGGGGCCCGAGGAGCAGTACTTC.

The chain employs TRBV5-4 and TRBJ2-7; 9 positions agree with TRBD1. V shed 0 bases, J shed 3 bases, and the junction held 1 base outside the gene matches. The CDR3 totals 14 residues. CDR1 and CDR2 (germline): SGHNT, YYREEE (reference sequence). The CDR3 DNA reads as TGTGCCAGCAGCTTGGTGGGACAGGGCTACGAGCAGTACTTC. Its translation: CASSLVGQGYEQYF. Full variable domain (missing parts from reference TRBV5-4 and TRBJ2-7): ETGVTQSPTHLIKTRGQQVTLRCSSQSGHNTVSWYQQALGQGPQFIFQYYREEENGRGNFPPRFSGLQFPNYSSELNVNALELDDSALYLCASSLVGQGYEQYFGPGTRLTVT.

The V gene is TRBV19, the J gene TRBJ2-3; 8 nucleotides agree with TRBD2. From germline, CDR1 is LNHDA and CDR2 SQIVND (reference sequence). J was trimmed by 5 bases and V by 4 bases; bases with no gene match: 5. This CDR3 is 14 amino acids long. CDR3 sequence reads: CASSRSGRIDTQYF. The CDR3 coding sequence is TGTGCCAGTAGTAGAAGCGGGAGAATAGATACGCAGTATTTT.

The CDR3 here is CASSRLAGGLTGELFF. The CDR3 DNA follows: TGTGCCAGTAGTAGACTAGCGGGAGGTCTCACCGGGGAGCTGTTTTTT. The chain links TRBV19 to TRBJ2-2; the match to TRBD2 covers 13 bases. CDR3 length: 16 residues. Per germline, CDR1 LNHDA and CDR2 SQIVND (reference sequence). Trimming at V came to 4 bases and at J to 4 bases, leaving 3 bases not matched to a gene.

V and J are TRBV7-2 and TRBJ2-5, with TRBD1 matching over 9 bases. Germline V gene lookup returns CDR1 SGHTA and CDR2 FQGNSA. Trimming cost V 5 bases and J 1 base; bases outside gene matches: 8. This CDR3 is built from 16 residues. The CDR3 nucleotides are TGTGCCAGCAGCAGACCGGGACAGGGTTCCCAAGAGACCCAGTACTTC. Its protein is CASSRPGQGSQETQYF.

This chain links TRBV29-1 with TRBJ1-4; maybe TRBD1 (5 bases). The CDR3 has 12 amino acids. Germline loops: CDR1 SQVTM, CDR2 ANQGSEA. The V end was cut by 7 bases, the J end by 8 bases, with 14 bases between. The CDR3 coding sequence is TGCAGCGCGTCGGGGGACCGGGAAAAACTGTTTTTT. Translated: CSASGDREKLFF.

The chain uses TRBV6-1 and TRBJ2-3; no clear D. Trimming took 1 base from V and 7 from J, leaving 12 bases between them. Per germline, CDR1 MNHNS and CDR2 SASEGT. The CDR3 runs 14 residues. For the CDR3, the DNA is TGTGCCAGCAGTGAAGACGCCTTCGACAATACGCAGTATTTT. This gives the protein CASSEDAFDNTQYF.